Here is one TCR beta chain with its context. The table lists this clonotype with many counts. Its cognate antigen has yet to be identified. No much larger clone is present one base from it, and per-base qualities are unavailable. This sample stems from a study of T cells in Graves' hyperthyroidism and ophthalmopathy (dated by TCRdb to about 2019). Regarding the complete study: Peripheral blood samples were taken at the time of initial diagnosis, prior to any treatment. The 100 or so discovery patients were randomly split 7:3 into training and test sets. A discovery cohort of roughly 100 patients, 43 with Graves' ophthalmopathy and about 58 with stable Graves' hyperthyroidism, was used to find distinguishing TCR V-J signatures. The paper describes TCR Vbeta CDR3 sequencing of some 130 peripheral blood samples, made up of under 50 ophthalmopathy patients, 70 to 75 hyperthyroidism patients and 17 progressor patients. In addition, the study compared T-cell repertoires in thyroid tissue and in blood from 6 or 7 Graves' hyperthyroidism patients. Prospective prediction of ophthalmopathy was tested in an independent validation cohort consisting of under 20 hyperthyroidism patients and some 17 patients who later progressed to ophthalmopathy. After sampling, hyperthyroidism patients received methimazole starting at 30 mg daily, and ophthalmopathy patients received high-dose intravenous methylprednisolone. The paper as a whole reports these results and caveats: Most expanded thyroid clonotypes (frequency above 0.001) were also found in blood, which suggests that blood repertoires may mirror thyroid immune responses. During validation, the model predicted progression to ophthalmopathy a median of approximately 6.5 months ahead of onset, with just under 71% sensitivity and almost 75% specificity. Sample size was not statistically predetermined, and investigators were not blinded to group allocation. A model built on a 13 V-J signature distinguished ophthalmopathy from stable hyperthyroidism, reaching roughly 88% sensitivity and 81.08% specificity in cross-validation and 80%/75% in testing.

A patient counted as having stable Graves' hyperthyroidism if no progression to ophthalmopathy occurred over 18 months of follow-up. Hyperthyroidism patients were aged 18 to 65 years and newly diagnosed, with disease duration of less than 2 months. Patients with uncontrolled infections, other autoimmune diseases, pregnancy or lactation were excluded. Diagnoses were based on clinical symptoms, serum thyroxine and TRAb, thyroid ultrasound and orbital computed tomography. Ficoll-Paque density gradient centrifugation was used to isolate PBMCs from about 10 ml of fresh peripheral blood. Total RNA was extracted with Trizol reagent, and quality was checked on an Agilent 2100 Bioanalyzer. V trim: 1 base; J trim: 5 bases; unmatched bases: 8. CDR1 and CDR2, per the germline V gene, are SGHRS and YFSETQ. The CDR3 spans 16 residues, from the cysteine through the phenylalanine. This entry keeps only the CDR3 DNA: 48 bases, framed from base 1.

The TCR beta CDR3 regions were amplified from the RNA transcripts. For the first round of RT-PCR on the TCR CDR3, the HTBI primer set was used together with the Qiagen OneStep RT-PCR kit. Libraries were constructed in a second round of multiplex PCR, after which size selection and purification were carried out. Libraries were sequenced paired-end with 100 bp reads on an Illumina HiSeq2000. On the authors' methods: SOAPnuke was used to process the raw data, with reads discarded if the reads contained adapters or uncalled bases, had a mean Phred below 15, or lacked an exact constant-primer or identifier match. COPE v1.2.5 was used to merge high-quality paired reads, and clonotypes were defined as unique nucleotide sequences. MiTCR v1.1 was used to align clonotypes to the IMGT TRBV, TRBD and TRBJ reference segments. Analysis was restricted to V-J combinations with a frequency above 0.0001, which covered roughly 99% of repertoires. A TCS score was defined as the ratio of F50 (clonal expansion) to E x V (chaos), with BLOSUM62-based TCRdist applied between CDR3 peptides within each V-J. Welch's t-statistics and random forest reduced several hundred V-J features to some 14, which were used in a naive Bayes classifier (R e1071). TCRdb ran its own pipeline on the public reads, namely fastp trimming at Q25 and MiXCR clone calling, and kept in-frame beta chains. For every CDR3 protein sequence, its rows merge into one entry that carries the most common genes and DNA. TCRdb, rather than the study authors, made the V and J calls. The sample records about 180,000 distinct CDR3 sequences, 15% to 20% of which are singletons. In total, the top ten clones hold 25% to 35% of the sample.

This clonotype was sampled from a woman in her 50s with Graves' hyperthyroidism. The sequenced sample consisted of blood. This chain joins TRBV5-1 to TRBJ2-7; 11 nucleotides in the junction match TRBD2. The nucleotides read TGCGCCAGCAGCTTGTTTAGCGGGGGGGCTGGGGACGAGCAGTACTTC. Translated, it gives CASSLFSGGAGDEQYF.